This TCR beta chain appears in the sequencing data of a study of blood T cell repertoires in COVID-19. As handled by the study authors: Amplified reference gene primers provided the basis for estimating nucleated cell counts. Clones were read by immunoSEQ multiplex PCR, and TCRdb kept only the in-frame ones, dropping some. V and J calls and clone size are those listed in that table; D and trimming were worked out from the DNA. The table lists hundreds of thousands of clones, around 91% of them singletons. Trimming took 2 bases from V and 1 from J; bases not matched to a gene: 5. There are 16 residues in the CDR3. From germline, CDR1 is LGHDT and CDR2 YNNKEL (reference sequence).

Sample: PBMCs or T cells enriched from blood (not recorded which). The source of this sequence is a young woman with acute COVID-19. The rearrangement joins TRBV3-1 (or the pseudogene TRBV3-2) to TRBJ2-3; TRBD1 aligns across 8 bases. The CDR3 DNA reads TGTGCCAGCAGCCAACAGGGGGCGCCAGGCACAGATACGCAGTATTTT. Translating gives CASSQQGAPGTDTQYF.